This T cell receptor (beta chain) is drawn from a study of blood T cells in healthy people across ages. Primers used in a second PCR of roughly 7 to 12 cycles were a sample-barcoded 5' primer and a J-beta primer mix. MiXCR, run by TCRdb on the 5' RACE reads, gives a single entry per CDR3 protein. The sample includes 780,000 or so distinct CDR3 sequences, around 50% of them seen just once. This clonotype has only a few counts. The ends were cut back, 0 bases at V and 1 base at J, with 7 bases in the middle. Germline V gene sequence: CDR1 LNHNV, CDR2 YYDKDF (reference sequence). This CDR3 spans 14 amino acids.

The material sequenced was blood. This receptor was taken from a man in his forties or fifties in good health. J is TRBJ2-7 and V is TRBV15; D not resolved. The CDR3 here is CATSREVGSYEQYF. In DNA form, the CDR3 reads TGTGCCACCAGCAGAGAGGTCGGTTCCTACGAGCAGTACTTC. Full variable domain (remainder filled in from reference TRBV15 and TRBJ2-7): DAMVIQNPRYQVTQFGKPVTLSCSQTLNHNVMYWYQQKSSQAPKLLFHYYDKDFNNEADTPDNFQSRRPNTSFCFLDIRSPGLGDTAMYLCATSREVGSYEQYFGPGTRLTVT.